These 6 T cell receptor beta chains were all obtained from the same sample, sequenced in a study of response to subunit inactivated influenza vaccine. In TCRdb, the RT-PCR reads were re-called with MiXCR into one record per CDR3 protein. The sample holds about 700,000 distinct CDR3 sequences; 14% are singletons and the top ten take 7.5% to 9%. This specimen consisted of PBMCs from blood, obtained 14 days before vaccination. The receptors stem from a man aged 50 or older who received an inactivated influenza vaccine.

This clonotype was picked up a small number of times. The chain couples TRBV5-5 to TRBJ2-5; D ambiguous. Between the trimmed V and J ends, which lost 1 base and 5 bases, there was a span of 15 bases. The V gene's germline CDR1 is SGHKS and CDR2 YYEKEE (reference sequence). This CDR3 is built from 15 residues. The chain's CDR3 is CASSLWTSPEETQYF. The DNA for the CDR3 is TGTGCCAGCAGCTTGTGGACCTCGCCGGAGGAGACCCAGTACTTC.

The chain links TRBV4-2 to TRBJ2-2; a possible D gene is TRBD1 (5 bases). CDR1 is LGHNA and CDR2 is YNFKEQ in the germline V gene. The CDR3 spans 15 residues. V was shortened by 4 bases and J by 5 bases, with 14 bases between the two germline ends. In nucleotides, the CDR3 is TGTGCCAGCAGCCCAAGGGGTGATTTAACCGGGGAGCTGTTTTTT. Its protein product is CASSPRGDLTGELFF.

The chain combines TRBV30 with TRBJ2-2; 11 bases map to TRBD2. Unmatched junction bases numbered 4, after V lost 0 bases and J lost 7 bases. The CDR3 length is 15 residues. Germline loops: CDR1 GTSNPN, CDR2 SVGIG (reference sequence). CDR3 in DNA: TGTGCCTGGAGTGTTTTAGCGGGAGGGTACGGGGAGCTGTTTTTT. Translated, it gives CAWSVLAGGYGELFF.

This clonotype has only one observation. This chain uses TRBV20-1 with TRBJ2-5; 9 bases line up with TRBD2. The CDR3 consists of 16 residues. V lost 0 bases and J lost 5; bases outside the gene matches: 10. Per the germline V gene, CDR1 is DFQATT and CDR2 is SNEGSKA (reference sequence). CDR3 nucleotides: TGCAGTGCTAGAGAGTTCCAGCGGGGGGTCGGTGAGACCCAGTACTTC. Protein product: CSAREFQRGVGETQYF.

The sample holds a few counts of this clonotype. V gene TRBV20-1 combines with J gene TRBJ2-3; D is uncertain. Germline-derived CDR1 and CDR2 are DFQATT and SNEGSKA (reference sequence). The V end was cut by 3 bases, the J end by 0 bases, with 7 bases between. The CDR3 is 13 amino acids. For the CDR3, the DNA is TGCAGTGCTAGGACGGGTAGCACAGATACGCAGTATTTT. Translation gives CSARTGSTDTQYF.

Ten or more counts support this clonotype. This chain connects TRBV28 to TRBJ2-7; 10 bases align to TRBD2. V was clipped by 6 bases and J by 0 bases; unmatched bases: 2. Germline V gives CDR1 MDHEN, CDR2 SYDVKM. The CDR3 extends over 14 amino acids. CDR3 in amino acids: CASRLAGPSYEQYF. CDR3 DNA sequence: TGTGCCAGCAGACTAGCGGGGCCCTCCTACGAGCAGTACTTC.